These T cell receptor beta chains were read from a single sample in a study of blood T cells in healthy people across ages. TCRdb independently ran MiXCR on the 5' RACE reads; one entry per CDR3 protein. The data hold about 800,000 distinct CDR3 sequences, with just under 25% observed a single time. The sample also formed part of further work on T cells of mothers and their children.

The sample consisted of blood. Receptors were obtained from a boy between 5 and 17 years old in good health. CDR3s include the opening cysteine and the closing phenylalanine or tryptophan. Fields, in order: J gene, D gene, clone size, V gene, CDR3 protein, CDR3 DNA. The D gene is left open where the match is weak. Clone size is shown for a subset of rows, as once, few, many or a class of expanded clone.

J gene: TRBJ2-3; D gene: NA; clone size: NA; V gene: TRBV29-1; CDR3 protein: CSARGRASTDTQYF; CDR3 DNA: TGCAGCGCTCGCGGGCGCGCTAGCACAGATACGCAGTATTTT
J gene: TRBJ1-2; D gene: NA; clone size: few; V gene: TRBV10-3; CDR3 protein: CAISESTGTNYGYTF; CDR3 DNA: TGTGCCATCAGTGAGTCGACCGGGACAAACTATGGCTACACCTTC
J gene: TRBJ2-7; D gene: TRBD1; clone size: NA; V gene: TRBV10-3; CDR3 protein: CAINPTGGGEQYF; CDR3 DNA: TGTGCCATCAACCCAACAGGGGGAGGCGAGCAGTACTTC
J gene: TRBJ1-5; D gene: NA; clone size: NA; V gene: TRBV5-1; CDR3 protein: CASSPDGTYQPQHF; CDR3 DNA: TGCGCCAGCAGCCCGGACGGCACCTATCAGCCCCAGCATTTT
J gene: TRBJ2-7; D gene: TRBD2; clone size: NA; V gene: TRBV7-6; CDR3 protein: CASSPATSGGYEQYF; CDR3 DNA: TGTGCCAGCAGCCCAGCGACTAGCGGGGGCTACGAGCAGTACTTC
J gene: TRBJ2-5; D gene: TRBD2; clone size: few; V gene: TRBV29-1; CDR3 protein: CSAHSGLAGAETQYF; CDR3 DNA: TGCAGCGCTCACTCGGGACTAGCGGGGGCAGAGACCCAGTACTTC
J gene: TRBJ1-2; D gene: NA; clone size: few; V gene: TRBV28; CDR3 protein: CASSRPTGSNYGYTF; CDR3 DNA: TGTGCCAGCAGTCGTCCTACAGGGAGCAACTATGGCTACACCTTC
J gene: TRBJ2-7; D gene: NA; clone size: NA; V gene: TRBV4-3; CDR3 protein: CASSQDLGASVAYEQYF; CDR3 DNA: TGCGCCAGCAGCCAAGATTTAGGCGCTAGCGTAGCCTACGAGCAGTACTTC
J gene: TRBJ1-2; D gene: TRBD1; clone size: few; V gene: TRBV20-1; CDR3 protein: CSAILGTGPQGYTF; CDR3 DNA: TGCAGTGCGATACTTGGGACAGGCCCACAGGGCTACACCTTC
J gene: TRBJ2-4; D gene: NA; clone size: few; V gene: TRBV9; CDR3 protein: CASSVGEGGIQYF; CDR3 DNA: TGTGCCAGCAGCGTAGGCGAGGGTGGCATTCAGTACTTC
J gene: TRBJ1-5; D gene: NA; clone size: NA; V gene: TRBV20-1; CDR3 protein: CSARASRAFRNQPQHF; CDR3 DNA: TGCAGTGCTAGAGCTAGTCGGGCTTTTAGGAATCAGCCCCAGCATTTT
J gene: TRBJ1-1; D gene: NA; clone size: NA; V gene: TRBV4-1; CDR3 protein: CASSQEGGEAFF; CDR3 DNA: TGCGCCAGCAGCCAGGAGGGGGGTGAAGCTTTCTTT
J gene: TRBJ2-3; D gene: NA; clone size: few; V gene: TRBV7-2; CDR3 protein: CASSQNRRDTQYF; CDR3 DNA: TGTGCCAGCAGCCAAAACCGGAGGGATACGCAGTATTTT
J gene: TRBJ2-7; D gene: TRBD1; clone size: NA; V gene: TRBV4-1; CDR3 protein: CASSPRQGEGYEQYF; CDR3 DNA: TGCGCCAGCAGCCCTAGACAGGGTGAGGGCTACGAGCAGTACTTC
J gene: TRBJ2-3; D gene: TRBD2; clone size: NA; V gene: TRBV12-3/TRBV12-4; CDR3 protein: CASSFPRTRTDTQYF; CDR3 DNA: TGTGCCAGCAGTTTCCCCCGGACTAGAACAGATACGCAGTATTTT
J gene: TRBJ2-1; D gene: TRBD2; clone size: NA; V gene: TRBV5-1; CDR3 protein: CASSLEGTRSEQFF; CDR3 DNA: TGCGCCAGCAGCTTGGAAGGGACTAGGAGTGAGCAGTTCTTC
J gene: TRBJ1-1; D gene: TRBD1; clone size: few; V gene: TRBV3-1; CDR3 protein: CASSYRGATEAFF; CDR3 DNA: TGTGCCAGCAGCTACAGGGGTGCTACTGAAGCTTTCTTT
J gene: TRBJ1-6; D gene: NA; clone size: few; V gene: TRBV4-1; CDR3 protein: CASSQETGTTYNSPLHF; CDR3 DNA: TGCGCCAGCAGCCAAGAGACTGGGACTACTTATAATTCACCCCTCCACTTT
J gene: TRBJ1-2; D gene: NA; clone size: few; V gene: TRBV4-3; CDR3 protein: CASSQALGDSYGYTF; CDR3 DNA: TGCGCCAGCAGCCAGGCTTTAGGTGACTCCTATGGCTACACCTTC
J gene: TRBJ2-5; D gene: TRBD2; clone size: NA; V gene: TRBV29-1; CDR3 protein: CSVEGLAGAYLQETQYF; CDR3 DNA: TGCAGCGTTGAAGGACTAGCGGGGGCTTATTTACAAGAGACCCAGTACTTC
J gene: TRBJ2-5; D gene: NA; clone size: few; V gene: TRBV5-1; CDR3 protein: CASSLAGVIGETQYF; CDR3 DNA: TGCGCCAGCAGCTTGGCGGGGGTGATAGGAGAGACCCAGTACTTC
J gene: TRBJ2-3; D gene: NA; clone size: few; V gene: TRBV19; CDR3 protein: CASSLRDLFTDTQYF; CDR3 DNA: TGTGCCAGTAGCCTTAGGGACCTCTTCACGGATACGCAGTATTTT
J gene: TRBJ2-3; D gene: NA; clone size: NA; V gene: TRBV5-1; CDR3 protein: CASSSGAYGGSTQYF; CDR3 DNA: TGCGCCAGCAGCTCAGGGGCCTATGGGGGAAGTACGCAGTATTTT
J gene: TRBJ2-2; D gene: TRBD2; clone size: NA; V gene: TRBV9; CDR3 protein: CASSVEGSGRANTGELFF; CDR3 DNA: TGTGCCAGCAGCGTAGAAGGTAGCGGGAGGGCGAACACCGGGGAGCTGTTTTTT
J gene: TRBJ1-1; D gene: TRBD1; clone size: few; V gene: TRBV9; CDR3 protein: CASSKRQGLNTEALF; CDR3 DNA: TGTGCCAGCAGCAAAAGACAGGGGTTGAACACTGAAGCTCTCTTT
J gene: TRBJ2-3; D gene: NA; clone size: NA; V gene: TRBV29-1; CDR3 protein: CSTLTDTQYF; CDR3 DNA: TGCAGCACACTCACAGATACGCAGTATTTT
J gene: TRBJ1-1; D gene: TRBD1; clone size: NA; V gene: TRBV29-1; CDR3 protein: CSVYSGGRDTEAFF; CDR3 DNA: TGCAGCGTCTACTCAGGGGGCAGGGACACTGAAGCTTTCTTT
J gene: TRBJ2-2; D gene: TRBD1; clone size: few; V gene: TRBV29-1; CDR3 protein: CSVASGQDITGELFF; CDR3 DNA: TGCAGCGTAGCCTCGGGACAGGACATCACCGGGGAGCTGTTTTTT
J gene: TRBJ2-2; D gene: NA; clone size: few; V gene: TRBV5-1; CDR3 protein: CASSPTGSIGELFF; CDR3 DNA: TGCGCCAGCAGCCCAACAGGGTCAATCGGGGAGCTGTTTTTT
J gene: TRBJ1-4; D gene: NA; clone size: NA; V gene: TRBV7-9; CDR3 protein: CASSLIGAQEKLFF; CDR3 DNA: TGTGCCAGCAGCTTAATCGGGGCTCAGGAAAAACTGTTTTTT
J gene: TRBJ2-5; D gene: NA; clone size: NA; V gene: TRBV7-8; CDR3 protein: CASSRDGEYLEAQYF; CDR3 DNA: TGTGCCAGCAGCAGGGACGGGGAATATTTGGAGGCCCAGTACTTC
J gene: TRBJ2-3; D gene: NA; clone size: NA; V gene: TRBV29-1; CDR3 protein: CSVDPDTDTQYF; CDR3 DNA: TGCAGCGTTGACCCCGACACAGATACGCAGTATTTT
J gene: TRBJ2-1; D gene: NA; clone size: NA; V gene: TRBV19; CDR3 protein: CASSFVVSSYNEQFF; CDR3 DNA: TGTGCCAGTAGTTTTGTCGTAAGCTCCTACAATGAGCAGTTCTTC
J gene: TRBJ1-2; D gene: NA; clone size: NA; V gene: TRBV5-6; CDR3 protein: CASSAPGYSAYGYTF; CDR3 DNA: TGTGCCAGCAGCGCACCCGGGTATTCGGCCTATGGCTACACCTTC
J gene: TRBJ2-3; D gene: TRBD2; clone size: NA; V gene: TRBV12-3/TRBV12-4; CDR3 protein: CASSIAGGADTQYF; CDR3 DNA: TGTGCCAGCAGTATAGCGGGAGGGGCAGATACGCAGTATTTT
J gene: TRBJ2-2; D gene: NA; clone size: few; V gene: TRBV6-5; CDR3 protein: CASSSLGGNTGELFF; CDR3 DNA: TGTGCCAGCAGTTCCCTGGGGGGTAACACCGGGGAGCTGTTTTTT
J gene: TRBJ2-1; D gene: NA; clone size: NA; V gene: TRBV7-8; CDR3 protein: CASSSGTQNNEQFF; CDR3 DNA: TGTGCCAGCAGCTCGGGGACACAAAACAATGAGCAGTTCTTC
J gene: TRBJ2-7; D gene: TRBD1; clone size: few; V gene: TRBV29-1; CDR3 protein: CSVESDRVSYEQYF; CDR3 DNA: TGCAGCGTTGAATCGGACAGGGTTTCCTACGAGCAGTACTTC
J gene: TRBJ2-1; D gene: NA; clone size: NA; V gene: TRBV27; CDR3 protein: CASRPETSSRNEQFF; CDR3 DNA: TGTGCCAGCAGGCCCGAGACCTCAAGTCGGAATGAGCAGTTCTTC
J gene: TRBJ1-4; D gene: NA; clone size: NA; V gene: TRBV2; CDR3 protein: CASSERMHEKLFF; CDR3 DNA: TGTGCCAGCAGTGAAAGGATGCATGAAAAACTGTTTTTT
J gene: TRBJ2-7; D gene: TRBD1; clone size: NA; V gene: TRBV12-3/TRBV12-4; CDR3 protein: CASSLVRGLIYEQYF; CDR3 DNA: TGTGCCAGCAGTTTAGTCAGGGGGCTTATCTACGAGCAGTACTTC
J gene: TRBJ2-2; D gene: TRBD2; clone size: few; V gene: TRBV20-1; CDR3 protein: CSAGTSGVSNTGELFF; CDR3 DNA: TGCAGTGCAGGGACTAGCGGAGTTTCGAACACCGGGGAGCTGTTTTTT
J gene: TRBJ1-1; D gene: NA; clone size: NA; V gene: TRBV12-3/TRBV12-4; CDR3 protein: CASTLETGTEAFF; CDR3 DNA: TGTGCCAGCACCCTAGAAACGGGCACTGAAGCTTTCTTT
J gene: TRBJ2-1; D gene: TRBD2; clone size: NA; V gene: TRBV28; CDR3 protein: CASSYLVPGLAGGPYNEQFF; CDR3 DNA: TGTGCCAGCAGTTATTTGGTCCCGGGACTAGCGGGAGGGCCCTACAATGAGCAGTTCTTC
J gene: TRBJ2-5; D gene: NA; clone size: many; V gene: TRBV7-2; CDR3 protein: CASSYWTTETQYF; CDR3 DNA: TGTGCCAGCAGCTATTGGACCACGGAGACCCAGTACTTC
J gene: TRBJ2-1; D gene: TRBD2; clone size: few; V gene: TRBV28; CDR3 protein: CASSSVTSGTPSSYNEQFF; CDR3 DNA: TGTGCCAGCAGTTCGGTGACTAGCGGGACCCCGAGCTCCTACAATGAGCAGTTCTTC
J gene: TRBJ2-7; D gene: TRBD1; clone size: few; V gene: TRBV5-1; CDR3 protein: CASSEGDRLYEQYF; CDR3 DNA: TGCGCCAGCAGCGAGGGGGACAGGCTCTACGAGCAGTACTTC
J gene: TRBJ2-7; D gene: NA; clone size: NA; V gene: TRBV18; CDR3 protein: CASSPALRGPPYEQYF; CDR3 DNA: TGTGCCAGCTCACCTGCCCTCAGGGGACCACCCTACGAGCAGTACTTC
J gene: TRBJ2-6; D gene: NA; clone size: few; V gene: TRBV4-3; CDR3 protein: CASSQEMRAGANVLTF; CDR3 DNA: TGCGCCAGCAGCCAAGAGATGAGGGCTGGGGCCAACGTCCTGACTTTC
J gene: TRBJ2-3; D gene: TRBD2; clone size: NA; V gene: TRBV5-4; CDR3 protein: CASHRGGAGKLDTQYF; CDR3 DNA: TGTGCTTCCCATAGAGGAGGAGCGGGAAAACTAGATACGCAGTATTTT
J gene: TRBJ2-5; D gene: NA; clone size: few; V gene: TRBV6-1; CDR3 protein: CASMTNIRIETQYF; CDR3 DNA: TGTGCCAGCATGACGAACATACGGATAGAGACCCAGTACTTC
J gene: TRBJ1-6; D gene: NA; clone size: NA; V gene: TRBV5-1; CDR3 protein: CASSLGVGGAGSSPLHF; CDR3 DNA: TGCGCCAGCAGCTTGGGAGTGGGGGGCGCCGGGAGTTCACCCCTCCACTTT
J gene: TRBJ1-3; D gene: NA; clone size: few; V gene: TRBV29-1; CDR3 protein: CSATLGGLLAGNTIYF; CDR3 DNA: TGCAGCGCCACACTGGGGGGGCTTCTGGCCGGAAACACCATATATTTT
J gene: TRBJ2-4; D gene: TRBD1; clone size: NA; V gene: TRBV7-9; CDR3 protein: CASSLRGGWGEQGARNIQYF; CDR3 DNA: TGTGCCAGCAGCTTAAGAGGCGGTTGGGGAGAACAGGGGGCTAGAAACATTCAGTACTTC
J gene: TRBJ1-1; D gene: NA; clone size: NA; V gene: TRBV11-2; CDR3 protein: CASSFDSTGTEAFF; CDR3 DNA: TGTGCCAGCAGCTTCGATTCGACGGGCACTGAAGCTTTCTTT